This note documents a single TCR beta chain sequence. This sample is drawn from a study of blood T cell repertoires in COVID-19. Germline loops: CDR1 SGHNT, CDR2 YENEEA. V lost 5 bases, J lost 4 bases, and 9 bases lay in between. The length of the CDR3 is 12 residues. Measured with immunoSEQ multiplex PCR; TCRdb has only the in-frame clones, and not every one. The profile covers around 170,000 clones, with 80% to 85% appearing a single time and roughly 10% taken by the ten largest. The Seattle patients joined while their infection was active and were tracked longitudinally afterward. The material sequenced was peripheral blood. This TCR came from a woman aged 80 or over with COVID-19, enrolled during active disease. The rearrangement links TRBV11-3 to TRBJ2-7; tentatively, D is TRBD2 (6 bases). The CDR3 region is CASSPGLYEQYF. CDR3 DNA sequence: TGTGCCAGCAGCCCGGGACTTTACGAGCAGTACTTC.